Listed here are 26 T cell receptor beta chains from one sample, sequenced in a study of T cells in Graves' hyperthyroidism and ophthalmopathy. There were TCR beta CDR3 regions amplified from RNA transcripts. HTBI primers were employed in a first-round RT-PCR of the TCR CDR3. MiXCR was run by TCRdb on the multiplex PCR reads, yielding one entry per CDR3 protein. Here the sample spans hundreds of thousands of distinct CDR3 sequences, about 22% being singletons. The source material was blood. These receptors were obtained from a woman aged 70-85 years with Graves' ophthalmopathy.

The chain has TRBV7-2 and TRBJ2-7, with TRBD2 matching over 9 bases. This CDR3 comprises 14 residues. V was clipped by 5 bases and J by 2 bases; unmatched bases: 4. The germline gives CDR1 SGHTA, CDR2 FQGNSA. CDR3 amino acids: CASSTAGGPYEQYF. In DNA, the CDR3 is TGTGCCAGCAGCACAGCGGGAGGCCCCTACGAGCAGTACTTC.

V and J are TRBV10-3 and TRBJ2-5; D remains ambiguous. Germline lookup yields CDR1 ENHRY and CDR2 SYGVKD. Trimming removed 5 bases from V and 2 bases from J, with 9 bases in between. The CDR3 covers 13 residues. The CDR3 region is CAISQDGQETQYF. As DNA, the CDR3 is TGTGCCATCAGTCAGGACGGGCAAGAGACCCAGTACTTC.

The J gene is TRBJ2-6, the V gene TRBV10-1; no firm D call. The CDR3 runs 13 residues. In germline, CDR1 is WNHNN, CDR2 SYGVQD (reference sequence). Trimming removed 5 bases from V and 3 bases from J, with 5 bases in between. CDR3 sequence reads: CASSFNGANVLTF. CDR3 bases: TGCGCCAGCAGTTTCAATGGGGCCAACGTCCTGACTTTC.

The chain carries TRBV20-1 and TRBJ1-5; no reliable D call. V was pared by 5 bases and J by 3 bases, with 11 bases between. This CDR3 spans 13 amino acids. From germline, CDR1 is DFQATT and CDR2 SNEGSKA (reference sequence). In DNA, the CDR3 is TGCAGTGCTGTACGATCGGTCAATCAGCCCCAGCATTTT. As protein: CSAVRSVNQPQHF.

The chain uses TRBV3-1 and TRBJ2-5; perhaps D is TRBD1 or TRBD2 (7 bases each). This CDR3 is built from 15 residues. CDR1 and CDR2 (germline): LGHDT, YNNKEL (reference sequence). V shed 4 bases and J shed 5 bases, with 17 bases lying between them. The CDR3 DNA follows: TGTGCCAGCAGCCCCGGCGGGGGCAGGGGGGAGACCCAGTACTTC. As protein: CASSPGGGRGETQYF.

This clonotype has just a few counts. The chain uses TRBV7-2 and TRBJ2-5, with 7 positions matching TRBD2. CDR3 length: 16 amino acids. After removal of 4 bases from V and 7 bases from J, the junction contained 15 bases not matched to a gene. CDR1 SGHTA and CDR2 FQGNSA come from the germline V gene. CDR3 DNA: TGTGCCAGCAGCTCTGGACTAGGAATCGGTCTGGGGACCCAGTACTTC. Its translation is CASSSGLGIGLGTQYF. Looking up the rest from reference TRBV7-2 and TRBJ2-5 gives the full variable domain: GAGVSQSPSNKVTEKGKDVELRCDPISGHTALYWYRQSLGQGLEFLIYFQGNSAPDKSGLPSDRFSAERTGGSVSTLTIQRTQQEDSAVYLCASSSGLGIGLGTQYFGPGTRLLVL.

This rearrangement joins TRBV29-1 to TRBJ1-1; 7 bases line up with TRBD1. Germline V CDR1 and CDR2: SQVTM, ANQGSEA. V lost 7 bases and J lost 0; bases outside the gene matches: 5. The CDR3 sequence is 13 residues long. CDR3 amino acids: CSANRGMNTEAFF. DNA for the CDR3: TGCAGCGCGAACAGGGGCATGAACACTGAAGCTTTCTTT.

In this sample, this clonotype turned up a few times. The chain combines TRBV19 with TRBJ2-5; tentatively, D is TRBD2 (7 bases). The CDR3 length is 14 residues. Germline CDR1 reads LNHDA; CDR2 reads SQIVND (reference sequence). The V and J ends lost 6 bases and 5 bases respectively, with 16 bases between them. CDR3 region: CASRGRGRGETQYF. CDR3 DNA: TGTGCCAGTAGGGGACGAGGGAGGGGGGAGACCCAGTACTTC.

The chain joins TRBV6-1 to TRBJ2-3, with a possible D match to TRBD2 (6 bases). The CDR3 has 13 residues. Germline values: CDR1 MNHNS, CDR2 SASEGT. With 6 bases removed from V and 3 bases from J, the gap between germline ends came to 10 bases. CDR3 in DNA: TGTGCCAGCAGGAGGACTATAACAGATACGCAGTATTTT. Encoded protein: CASRRTITDTQYF.

This clonotype was observed a few times. The chain joins TRBV6-2 or TRBV6-3 to TRBJ2-1; D is unclear. Germline CDR1 and CDR2: MNHEY and SVGEGT. V was pared by 6 bases and J by 6 bases, with 21 bases between. This CDR3 has 16 amino acids. CDR3 bases: TGTGCCAGCAGAGACCGAAAAAGGAAGTACCTCAATGAGCAGTTCTTC. This gives the protein CASRDRKRKYLNEQFF.

This clonotype showed up many times. J is TRBJ2-7 and V is TRBV28; 11 bases agree with TRBD1. The ends lost 2 bases at V and 5 bases at J; junction bases unmatched: 8. The CDR3 is 16 amino acids. Germline V gives CDR1 MDHEN, CDR2 SYDVKM. Written as DNA, the CDR3 is TGTGCCAGCAGTTTAAGTTGGGGACAGGGGGGCCACGAGCAGTACTTC. It specifies CASSLSWGQGGHEQYF.

This clonotype was observed a handful of times. This sequence joins TRBV10-3 and TRBJ2-7, with D possibly TRBD1 on 6 matching bases. The CDR3 extends over 14 amino acids. With 5 bases removed from V and 4 bases from J, the gap between germline ends came to 15 bases. Germline V gives CDR1 ENHRY, CDR2 SYGVKD. The CDR3 here is CAISSGAELYEQYF. The DNA of the CDR3 is TGTGCCATCAGTTCAGGGGCGGAGCTGTACGAGCAGTACTTC.

The chain joins TRBV6-5 to TRBJ1-5; D may be TRBD1 (5 bases). Germline V gives CDR1 MNHEY, CDR2 SVGAGI. This CDR3 is built from 17 residues. V lost 5 bases and J lost 3, with 20 bases in between. CDR3 DNA sequence: TGTGCCAGCAGTCAACTCGGGAGCAGGGATGTCAATCAGCCCCAGCATTTT. It encodes CASSQLGSRDVNQPQHF.

The V call is TRBV3-1, the J call TRBJ1-3; D is possibly TRBD1 (6 bases). Germline CDR1 reads LGHDT; CDR2 reads YNNKEL (reference sequence). The CDR3 covers 16 residues. With 5 bases removed from V and 1 base from J, the gap between germline ends came to 15 bases. The CDR3 is CASSYRGQVSGNTIYF. The CDR3 DNA reads TGTGCCAGCAGCTACCGGGGGCAAGTATCTGGAAACACCATATATTTT.

The chain recombines TRBV10-1 with TRBJ2-1; weak D call: TRBD2 (5 bases). This CDR3 has 12 amino acids. The germline V gene encodes CDR1 WNHNN and CDR2 SYGVQD (reference sequence). The germline V and J ends were trimmed by 6 bases and 9 bases, with 12 bases remaining between them. This chain's CDR3 is CASSRTGSEQFF. The CDR3, as DNA: TGCGCCAGCAGCAGAACTGGGAGTGAGCAGTTCTTC.

V and J are TRBV20-1 and TRBJ1-5; 9 positions agree with TRBD1. CDR3 size: 13 residues. From germline, CDR1 is DFQATT and CDR2 SNEGSKA (reference sequence). Losses at the gene ends were 6 bases for V and 7 bases for J; bases not matched to a gene: 7. The CDR3 protein is CSARDRDGQPQHF. The DNA for the CDR3 is TGCAGTGCCAGGGACAGGGATGGACAGCCCCAGCATTTT.

This clonotype came up many times. The chain is built from TRBV28 and TRBJ2-7, with 8 bases lining up with TRBD1. Trimming at V came to 6 bases and at J to 9 bases, leaving 16 bases not matched to a gene. This CDR3 comprises 15 residues. Per the germline V gene, CDR1 is MDHEN and CDR2 is SYDVKM. The CDR3 spells CASRSPTGEQAGQYF. CDR3 sequence (DNA): TGTGCCAGCAGATCACCGACAGGGGAACAGGCGGGGCAGTACTTC.

This clonotype was counted only a few times. V and J are TRBV6-2 or TRBV6-3 and TRBJ2-7; D not certain. Deletions cut 8 bases from V and 5 bases from J, with 19 bases between. Germline CDR1 and CDR2: MNHEY and SVGEGT. The CDR3 covers 14 residues. CDR3 sequence reads: CASHRWRSVHEQYF. For the CDR3, the DNA is TGTGCCAGCCACCGGTGGCGGTCCGTCCACGAGCAGTACTTC.

This clonotype was detected many times. The chain has TRBV27 and TRBJ1-5; TRBD1 might be the D (6 bases). The V and J ends lost 5 bases and 1 base respectively, with 18 bases between them. Germline V CDR1 and CDR2: MNHEY, SMNVEV (reference sequence). The CDR3 is 17 amino acids. This chain's CDR3 is CASSPLQGGGSNQPQHF. CDR3 sequence (DNA): TGTGCCAGCAGTCCTCTCCAAGGGGGGGGAAGCAATCAGCCCCAGCATTTT.

This chain connects TRBV7-2 to TRBJ2-3; unclear D gene. V was shortened by 0 bases and J by 8 bases, with 6 bases between the two germline ends. The germline V gene encodes CDR1 SGHTA and CDR2 FQGNSA. This CDR3 is built from 12 residues. The CDR3 is CASSLASGTQYF. In DNA form, the CDR3 reads TGTGCCAGCAGCTTAGCGAGTGGTACGCAGTATTTT.

Worth noting for this clonotype: This may be a read error, as it is one base from a much larger clone. J is TRBJ2-3 and V is TRBV7-2; D is unresolved. Looked up from germline, CDR1 is SGHTA and CDR2 is FQGNSA. Trimming cost V 1 base and J 8 bases, with 10 bases left between them. The CDR3 sequence is 13 residues long. CDR3 amino acids: CASSLEPDRTQYF. The CDR3, as DNA: TGTGCCAGCAGCTTAGAGCCCGATCGTACGCAGTATTTT.

A few counts support this clonotype. This rearrangement joins TRBV7-9 to TRBJ1-1; D perhaps matches TRBD1 (5 bases). V lost 5 bases and J 10 bases, leaving 11 bases between the germline ends. This CDR3 is built from 11 residues. Germline values: CDR1 SEHNR, CDR2 FQNEAQ (reference sequence). CDR3 sequence: CASSAGPGAFF. The CDR3 DNA reads TGTGCCAGCAGCGCGGGACCAGGAGCTTTCTTT.

The V and J genes are TRBV18 and TRBJ2-1; TRBD2 agrees at 7 bases. The CDR3 covers 16 residues. The germline V gene encodes CDR1 KGHSH and CDR2 LQKENI. J lost 5 bases, V lost 4 bases, and 11 bases had no gene match. The CDR3 sequence is CASSRLGGSSDNEQFF. In nucleotides, the CDR3 is TGTGCCAGCTCACGACTCGGCGGGAGCAGCGACAATGAGCAGTTCTTC.

Concerning this clonotype: Being one base from a much bigger clone, this may be a read error. The rearrangement uses TRBV7-3 and TRBJ2-1; no definite D call. This CDR3 is built from 12 residues. The germline gives CDR1 SGHTA, CDR2 FQGTGA. As DNA, the CDR3 is TGTACCAGCAGCCGGAGCTACAATGAGCAGTTCTTC. Translation: CTSSRSYNEQFF.

This clonotype was found a few times. The rearrangement joins TRBV29-1 to TRBJ2-4; TRBD1 is a possible D gene (6 bases). The germline V gene encodes CDR1 SQVTM and CDR2 ANQGSEA. There are 14 residues in the CDR3. Trimming removed 4 bases from V and 0 bases from J, with 10 bases in between. CDR3 sequence reads: CSVGGHRAKNIQYF. In DNA form, the CDR3 reads TGCAGCGTTGGGGGACATCGAGCCAAAAACATTCAGTACTTC.

The chain recombines TRBV27 with TRBJ2-5; TRBD1 matches 11 bases. Germline V gene data show CDR1 as MNHEY and CDR2 as SMNVEV (reference sequence). The CDR3 runs to 16 residues. The V and J ends lost 4 bases and 5 bases, in that order; junction bases with no gene match: 9. CDR3 coding DNA: TGTGCCAGCAGTTCACTAGGACAGGGGGCGGGGGAGACCCAGTACTTC. This codes for CASSSLGQGAGETQYF.